This T cell receptor (beta chain) is from a study of long-term antiretroviral therapy in people with HIV. The assay, immunoSEQ v3.0, was run at survey level. The table came from immunoSEQ multiplex PCR; TCRdb's copy has only in-frame clones and leaves some out. The sample includes around 15,000 clones, approximately 88% of them seen just once. The sample was unsorted PBMCs, taken 0.7 years before starting antiretroviral therapy. This receptor was obtained from a man aged 45 to 65 with HIV.

Written as DNA, the CDR3 is TGTGCCAGCAGTCCAACAGGTAGCAATCAGCCCCAGCATTTT. The encoded protein is CASSPTGSNQPQHF. The rearrangement uses TRBV27 and TRBJ1-5, with a possible D match to TRBD1 (5 bases). This CDR3 comprises 14 residues. Trimming removed 5 bases at V and 0 bases at J, with 8 bases between. Germline loops: CDR1 MNHEY, CDR2 SMNVEV (reference sequence).